Listed here are 22 T cell receptor beta chains from one sample, sequenced in a study of T cell responses to AZD1222 COVID-19 vaccine. Only in-frame clones appear in the TCRdb table, and some are missing; sequencing was by immunoSEQ multiplex PCR. This sample has about 120,000 clones, with about nine tenths found just once. The sequences come from peripheral blood, collected 28 days after the second AZD1222 dose. The receptors come from an adult who received the AZD1222 COVID-19 vaccine.

The chain recombines TRBV19 with TRBJ1-5, with TRBD1 as a possible D gene (6 bases). With 5 bases removed from V and 2 bases from J, the gap between germline ends came to 10 bases. The CDR3 is 14 residues long. Germline V gene data show CDR1 as LNHDA and CDR2 as SQIVND (reference sequence). The CDR3 sequence: CASSVNRGNQPQHF. The CDR3 nucleotides read TGTGCCAGTAGTGTCAACAGGGGCAATCAGCCCCAGCATTTT.

This clone was recorded a few times. This chain links TRBV6-1 with TRBJ1-2; the D is unclear. The CDR3 has 13 amino acids. V lost 3 bases to trimming and J lost 1 base, with 6 bases between them. Germline CDR1 and CDR2: MNHNS and SASEGT. The CDR3 nucleotides read TGTGCCAGCAGTGACCAGTATAACTATGGCTACACCTTC. Encoded protein: CASSDQYNYGYTF.

The chain employs TRBV5-4 and TRBJ1-4, with no clear D. CDR1 is SGHNT and CDR2 is YYREEE in the germline V gene (reference sequence). Trimming stripped 1 base from V and 8 bases from J, with 9 bases between. CDR3 size: 13 residues. Here the CDR3 DNA reads TGTGCCAGCAGCTTGAATACGGAAGAAAAACTGTTTTTT. It specifies CASSLNTEEKLFF. Together with reference TRBV5-4 and TRBJ1-4, the CDR3 gives the full variable domain: ETGVTQSPTHLIKTRGQQVTLRCSSQSGHNTVSWYQQALGQGPQFIFQYYREEENGRGNFPPRFSGLQFPNYSSELNVNALELDDSALYLCASSLNTEEKLFFGSGTQLSVL.

The chain is built from TRBV9 and TRBJ1-2; D remains unclear. The ends were cut back, 3 bases at V and 7 bases at J, with 16 bases in the middle. CDR1 is SGDLS and CDR2 is YYNGEE in the germline V gene. This CDR3 contains 14 residues. The chain's CDR3 is CASSEKVGDAGYTF. The CDR3 coding sequence is TGTGCCAGCAGCGAGAAGGTTGGGGATGCTGGCTACACCTTC.

The CDR3 bases are TGTGCCAGCAAGCTACAGGGGGAGGGTCAGCCCCAGCATTTT. It specifies CASKLQGEGQPQHF. The rearrangement links TRBV6-6 to TRBJ1-5, with 8 bases lining up with TRBD1. From germline, CDR1 is MNHNY and CDR2 SVGAGI (reference sequence). V dropped 7 bases and J dropped 6; count of bases not matched to a gene: 8. This CDR3 is built from 14 residues.

V usage is TRBV4-3 and J usage is TRBJ2-3; perhaps TRBD2 as D (6 bases). The length of the CDR3 is 17 residues. Germline lookup yields CDR1 LGHNA and CDR2 YSLEER. The V and J ends lost 1 base and 0 bases respectively, with 14 bases between them. DNA for the CDR3: TGCGCCAGCAGCCAAGGGAGGGTAGCGGAGAGCACAGATACGCAGTATTTT. This codes for CASSQGRVAESTDTQYF.

The CDR3 region is CASSRTSSSGNTIYF. In DNA, the CDR3 is TGTGCCAGCAGTCGGACATCCAGCTCTGGAAACACCATATATTTT. The chain uses TRBV28 and TRBJ1-3; D is possibly TRBD1 (5 bases). CDR3 length: 15 residues. CDR1 is MDHEN and CDR2 is SYDVKM in the germline V gene. The V and J ends lost 5 bases and 0 bases respectively, with 11 bases between them.

The rearrangement links TRBV7-2 to TRBJ1-2; possible D gene TRBD1, 5 bases. This CDR3 comprises 16 residues. The V gene's germline CDR1 is SGHTA and CDR2 FQGNSA. V lost 0 bases, J lost 10 bases, and 21 bases lay in between. The CDR3 nucleotides are TGTGCCAGCAGCTTAGCGAACCCCGGGACGGCAGCCGCCTACACCTTC. This encodes CASSLANPGTAAAYTF.

The CDR3 region has the DNA TGTGCCAGCAGCTCAAGAGGGGGATATGAAGTTGCTCACGAGCAGTACTTC. Its translation is CASSSRGGYEVAHEQYF. V gene TRBV7-8 combines with J gene TRBJ2-7; tentative D call: TRBD1 (6 bases). CDR3 length: 17 amino acids. Germline assignment: CDR1 SGHVS and CDR2 FQNEAQ. Trimming pared 4 bases from V and 5 bases from J, leaving 24 bases between.

This chain links TRBV28 with TRBJ1-6, with a tentative D call TRBD1 (5 bases). This CDR3 has 15 amino acids. V was clipped by 8 bases and J by 0 bases, with 11 bases between them. CDR1 and CDR2 from the germline V gene are MDHEN and SYDVKM. The CDR3 is CASLAGSSYNSPLHF. The CDR3 region has the DNA TGTGCCAGCTTAGCAGGGAGCTCCTATAATTCACCCCTCCACTTT.

This chain's CDR3 is CASSPSGSNRVGNTIYF. The CDR3 DNA reads TGTGCCAGCAGCCCATCAGGGTCCAACAGGGTTGGAAACACCATATATTTT. This rearrangement joins TRBV5-4 to TRBJ1-3, with a tentative D call TRBD1 (6 bases). V was cut by 4 bases and J by 3 bases, with 20 bases left in between. Germline CDR1 reads SGHNT; CDR2 reads YYREEE (reference sequence). The CDR3 has 17 amino acids.

CDR3 loop: CASSSGGPGREKLFF. The CDR3 coding sequence is TGTGCCAGTAGTTCTGGTGGACCCGGAAGGGAAAAACTGTTTTTT. The chain has TRBV19 and TRBJ1-4; D remains unclear. V was shortened by 5 bases and J by 8 bases, with 18 bases between the two germline ends. CDR1 and CDR2 from the germline V gene are LNHDA and SQIVND (reference sequence). This CDR3 is 15 amino acids long.

This chain joins TRBV3-1 (or the pseudogene TRBV3-2) and TRBJ1-2; D is possibly TRBD1 (5 bases). Germline V gene data show CDR1 as LGHDT and CDR2 as YNNKEL (reference sequence). V lost 0 bases to trimming and J lost 9 bases, with 11 bases between them. The CDR3 contains 13 residues. The CDR3 DNA follows: TGTGCCAGCAGCCAAGACAGGGATTCAAGCTACACCTTC. Translated: CASSQDRDSSYTF.

The chain has TRBV29-1 and TRBJ2-1, with D maybe TRBD2 (6 bases). Germline CDR1 and CDR2: SQVTM and ANQGSEA. V was cut by 5 bases and J by 3 bases, with 11 bases left in between. CDR3 length: 13 residues. The CDR3 nucleotides are TGCAGCGTTAGCATGGGGGGCTACAATGAGCAGTTCTTC. Translation gives CSVSMGGYNEQFF.

The chain joins TRBV7-6 to TRBJ2-2; D possibly corresponds to TRBD2 (5 bases). The CDR3 has 16 residues. Trimming removed 4 bases at V and 1 base at J, with 13 bases between. The germline CDR1 and CDR2 sequences are SGHVS and FNYEAQ. The CDR3 region has the DNA TGTGCCAGCAGCTCCCTGAGGGTTGTGAACACCGGGGAGCTGTTTTTT. Its translation: CASSSLRVVNTGELFF.

This clone was counted a single time. The V call is TRBV9, the J call TRBJ2-5; D uncertain. CDR3 length: 15 amino acids. V lost 1 base, J lost 4 bases, and 14 bases lay in between. From germline, CDR1 is SGDLS and CDR2 YYNGEE. CDR3: CASSVNSQVGETQYF. CDR3 nucleotide sequence: TGTGCCAGCAGCGTAAACTCGCAGGTAGGAGAGACCCAGTACTTC.

This rearrangement joins TRBV4-2 to TRBJ1-6; D call uncertain. CDR1 LGHNA and CDR2 YNFKEQ come from the germline V gene. V was clipped by 0 bases and J by 7 bases, with 10 bases between them. CDR3 size: 15 residues. CDR3 region: CASSQDDLGNSPLHF. As DNA, the CDR3 is TGTGCCAGCAGCCAAGATGACTTGGGAAATTCACCCCTCCACTTT.

V gene TRBV15 combines with J gene TRBJ2-1; the match to TRBD2 covers 11 bases. Trimming removed 3 bases from V and 8 bases from J; junction bases left unmatched: 6. Germline assignment: CDR1 LNHNV and CDR2 YYDKDF (reference sequence). The CDR3 contains 15 residues. CDR3 residues: CATSSWTSGLDEQFF. CDR3 nucleotide sequence: TGTGCCACCAGCAGTTGGACTAGCGGGCTCGATGAGCAGTTCTTC.

This chain joins TRBV5-8 and TRBJ1-6; perhaps TRBD1 as D (6 bases). CDR1 SGHTS and CDR2 YDEGEE come from the germline V gene. V gave up 4 bases and J gave up 8 bases, with 16 bases separating them. CDR3 size: 15 residues. The CDR3 DNA follows: TGTGCCAGCAGCCCGCTACAGGGTTGGGATTCACCCCTCCACTTT. Protein: CASSPLQGWDSPLHF.

The genes are TRBV29-1 and TRBJ2-3; 9 bases agree with TRBD2. Germline V CDR1 and CDR2: SQVTM, ANQGSEA. Germline trimming cut 2 bases from V and 4 bases from J; bases unmatched to any gene: 7. The CDR3 covers 15 residues. The CDR3 DNA follows: TGCAGCGTTGAACTCCCTAGCGGGGAACCAGATACGCAGTATTTT. Encoded protein: CSVELPSGEPDTQYF.

The V call is TRBV9, the J call TRBJ2-3; tentatively, D is TRBD2 (6 bases). V dropped 4 bases and J dropped 5 bases, with 14 bases sitting between them. The CDR3 length is 14 residues. In germline, CDR1 is SGDLS, CDR2 YYNGEE. The CDR3 loop is CASSPTSVKDTQYF. CDR3 nucleotide sequence: TGTGCCAGCAGCCCGACTAGTGTTAAAGATACGCAGTATTTT.

The chain combines TRBV18 with TRBJ1-2; unclear D gene. In germline, CDR1 is KGHSH, CDR2 LQKENI. The ends were cut back, 3 bases at V and 4 bases at J, with 15 bases in the middle. This CDR3 is 15 amino acids long. The DNA for the CDR3 is TGTGCCAGCTCACCTTATAACGAACTGGGCTATGGCTACACCTTC. This sequence encodes CASSPYNELGYGYTF.